These 23 T cell receptor beta chains share one sample of origin, sequenced in a study of cytomegalovirus exposure and HLA in healthy donors. Amplification used 60 Vbeta primers and 13 Jbeta primers. Sequencing used immunoSEQ multiplex PCR; TCRdb keeps in-frame clones, though not all of them. Of approximately 85,000 clones detected, around three quarters appear once; the ten largest clones hold approximately 7.9%. What was sequenced was PBMCs. These receptor sequences come from a man aged 30 to 39 in good health and CMV-seronegative.

This clone was observed a single time. The V gene is TRBV11-2, the J gene TRBJ2-7, with 7 bases matching TRBD1. Trimming at V came to 1 base and at J to 0 bases, leaving 6 bases not matched to a gene. The CDR3 runs 16 residues. CDR1 and CDR2 from the germline V gene are SGHAT and FQNNGV. CDR3 sequence reads: CASSLVSGQASYEQYF. The CDR3 DNA is TGTGCCAGCAGCTTAGTATCCGGACAGGCCTCCTACGAGCAGTACTTC.

The chain joins TRBV21-1 to TRBJ1-1. TRBV21-1 is a documented pseudogene. CDR3 size: 19 residues. The CDR3 DNA sequence: TGTGCCAGCAGCAAAAAGGGGGGGTTAAACACTGCCTTGAACACTGAAGCTTTCTTT. This codes for CASSKKGGLNTALNTEAFF.

The gene calls are TRBV19 and TRBJ2-2; 7 bases fit TRBD1. The CDR3 runs 15 residues. Looked up from germline, CDR1 is LNHDA and CDR2 is SQIVND (reference sequence). With 9 bases clipped from V and 3 bases from J, the junction kept 10 bases outside the gene matches. Here the CDR3 DNA reads TGTGCCAGCTCCCGTCCCGGGACAGACACCGGGGAGCTGTTTTTT. Encoded protein: CASSRPGTDTGELFF. Full variable domain (outside the CDR3, taken from reference TRBV19 and TRBJ2-2): DGGITQSPKYLFRKEGQNVTLSCEQNLNHDAMYWYRQDPGQGLRLIYYSQIVNDFQKGDIAEGYSVSREKKESFPLTVTSAQKNPTAFYLCASSRPGTDTGELFFGEGSRLTVL.

The gene calls are TRBV14 and TRBJ1-4; perhaps TRBD1 as D (5 bases). Germline loops: CDR1 SGHDN, CDR2 FVKESK. Trimming took 0 bases from V and 0 from J, leaving 8 bases between them. CDR3 length: 16 residues. The CDR3 nucleotides read TGTGCCAGCAGCCAAGACGGACATGCAACTAATGAAAAACTGTTTTTT. This codes for CASSQDGHATNEKLFF.

This chain connects TRBV29-1 to TRBJ1-2; 7 bases are a match to TRBD1. This CDR3 contains 14 residues. Losses at the gene ends were 5 bases for V and 3 bases for J; bases not matched to a gene: 9. Per germline, CDR1 SQVTM and CDR2 ANQGSEA. In DNA, the CDR3 is TGCAGCGTTAGTGTAGGGGGCGATTACTATGGCTACACCTTC. This encodes CSVSVGGDYYGYTF.

J is TRBJ1-1 and V is TRBV6-5, with a weak D call TRBD1 (6 bases). Between the trimmed V and J ends, which lost 0 bases and 10 bases, there was a span of 15 bases. CDR3 length: 14 amino acids. Per germline, CDR1 MNHEY and CDR2 SVGAGI. CDR3 bases: TGTGCCAGCAGTTACTCGGTGGGGGCTGGGGGAGCTTTCTTT. Protein: CASSYSVGAGGAFF.

This chain uses TRBV7-6 with TRBJ1-1, with 8 bases fitting TRBD1. The CDR3 contains 14 residues. Per the germline V gene, CDR1 is SGHVS and CDR2 is FNYEAQ. Losses at the gene ends were 4 bases for V and 3 bases for J; bases not matched to a gene: 4. The CDR3 loop is CASSSGTGHTEAFF. CDR3 nucleotides: TGTGCCAGCAGCTCCGGGACAGGCCACACTGAAGCTTTCTTT.

The V call is TRBV6-6, the J call TRBJ1-1; 8 positions agree with TRBD1. With 2 bases clipped from V and 4 bases from J, the junction kept 3 bases outside the gene matches. This CDR3 comprises 14 residues. Per the germline V gene, CDR1 is MNHNY and CDR2 is SVGAGI (reference sequence). The CDR3 coding sequence is TGTGCCAGCAGTTACGCAACAGGGGGCACTGAAGCTTTCTTT. Its translation is CASSYATGGTEAFF.

The chain carries TRBV7-2 and TRBJ2-3; D is unclear. V lost 5 bases and J lost 3, with 9 bases in between. The CDR3 sequence is 13 residues long. Germline CDR1 is SGHTA and CDR2 is FQGNSA. In DNA form, the CDR3 reads TGTGCCAGCAGCCCCGGCGGAACAGATACGCAGTATTTT. This codes for CASSPGGTDTQYF.

The chain couples TRBV11-2 to TRBJ2-3; tentative D call: TRBD1 (6 bases). Trimming shortened V by 0 bases and J by 1 base, and 8 bases separated the two germline ends. Germline values: CDR1 SGHAT, CDR2 FQNNGV. The CDR3 has 15 residues. The CDR3 loop reads CASSLDWTGTDTQYF. The CDR3 coding sequence is TGTGCCAGCAGCTTAGATTGGACAGGCACAGATACGCAGTATTTT.

This chain links TRBV6-5 with TRBJ1-5; 8 nucleotides agree with TRBD1. Losses at the gene ends were 6 bases for V and 7 bases for J; bases not matched to a gene: 8. CDR1 MNHEY and CDR2 SVGAGI come from the germline V gene. This CDR3 region has 14 residues. The CDR3 DNA reads TGTGCCAGCAGCTGGGACAGGTCGAGGCAGCCCCAGCATTTT. Its translation is CASSWDRSRQPQHF.

This clone has only a few counts. The gene calls are TRBV28 and TRBJ1-2; 7 bases line up with TRBD1. The V gene's germline CDR1 is MDHEN and CDR2 SYDVKM. V trimming: 3 bases; J trimming: 8 bases; junction bases outside the gene matches: 6. The CDR3 runs to 13 residues. This CDR3 reads CASSLSRGWGYTF. Here the CDR3 DNA reads TGTGCCAGCAGTTTGAGCAGGGGGTGGGGCTACACCTTC.

This clone came up a few times. The V call is TRBV7-9, the J call TRBJ1-1, with a possible D match to TRBD1 (5 bases). The CDR3 runs to 13 residues. Germline assignment: CDR1 SEHNR and CDR2 FQNEAQ (reference sequence). Trimming removed 4 bases at V and 5 bases at J, with 11 bases between. CDR3 nucleotides: TGTGCCAGCAGCTCGCAGGGTGGTACTGAAGCTTTCTTT. It codes for CASSSQGGTEAFF.

The CDR3 is CATAGTSGTDTQYF. CDR3 nucleotides: TGTGCCACCGCGGGGACTAGCGGTACAGATACGCAGTATTTT. This chain links TRBV7-9 with TRBJ2-3, with TRBD2 matching over 11 bases. Trimming removed 10 bases from V and 3 bases from J; junction bases left unmatched: 6. Per germline, CDR1 SEHNR and CDR2 FQNEAQ (reference sequence). This CDR3 is built from 14 residues. Complete variable domain (other parts from reference TRBV7-9 and TRBJ2-3): DTGVSQNPRHKITKRGQNVTFRCDPISEHNRLYWYRQTLGQGPEFLTYFQNEAQLEKSRLLSDRFSAERPKGSFSTLEIQRTEQGDSAMYLCATAGTSGTDTQYFGPGTRLTVL.

The chain's CDR3 is CASSQPVRNTEAFF. The CDR3 DNA follows: TGCGCCAGCAGCCAACCGGTGAGGAACACTGAAGCTTTCTTT. This chain connects TRBV4-1 to TRBJ1-1; unclear D gene. V lost 2 bases and J 1 base, leaving 8 bases between the germline ends. The germline V gene has CDR1 MGHRA and CDR2 YSYEKL. The CDR3 has 14 residues.

The rearrangement links TRBV10-3 to TRBJ2-6, with 12 positions matching TRBD1. The CDR3 length is 16 residues. The V and J ends lost 10 bases and 4 bases, in that order; junction bases with no gene match: 8. In germline, CDR1 is ENHRY, CDR2 SYGVKD. In DNA, the CDR3 is TGTGCCACCCCGGGACAGGGGGCTTCCGGGGCCAACGTCCTGACTTTC. Its translation: CATPGQGASGANVLTF.

The gene calls are TRBV7-8 and TRBJ2-5, with TRBD2 identical over 14 bases. CDR3 length: 13 amino acids. Germline loops: CDR1 SGHVS, CDR2 FQNEAQ. V lost 8 bases to trimming and J lost 4 bases; unmatched junction nucleotides: 0. The CDR3 nucleotides read TGTGCCAGCGGACTAGCGGGAGGAGAGACCCAGTACTTC. This codes for CASGLAGGETQYF. Together with reference TRBV7-8 and TRBJ2-5, the CDR3 gives the full variable domain: GAGVSQSPRYKVAKRGQDVALRCDPISGHVSLFWYQQALGQGPEFLTYFQNEAQLDKSGLPSDRFFAERPEGSVSTLKIQRTQQEDSAVYLCASGLAGGETQYFGPGTRLLVL.

This clone has more than one count but fewer than ten. The V and J genes are TRBV2 and TRBJ2-1; D is ambiguous. Trimming pared 7 bases from V and 0 bases from J, leaving 10 bases between. The CDR3 has 14 amino acids. Germline-derived CDR1 and CDR2 are SNHLY and FYNNEI. The CDR3 sequence is CASIGADSYNEQFF. The CDR3, as DNA: TGTGCCAGCATTGGTGCGGACTCCTACAATGAGCAGTTCTTC.

The CDR3 sequence is CASSPRTSGDNEQFF. The DNA for the CDR3 is TGTGCCAGCAGCCCTCGGACTAGCGGGGACAATGAGCAGTTCTTC. This chain connects TRBV5-4 to TRBJ2-1, with 12 bases fitting TRBD2. The V gene end was trimmed by 4 bases and the J gene end by 5 bases; junction bases not matched to a gene: 4. The CDR3 has 15 amino acids. CDR1 SGHNT and CDR2 YYREEE come from the germline V gene (reference sequence).

This clone was seen more than once but under ten times. The rearrangement uses TRBV5-1 and TRBJ1-4, with D tentatively TRBD1 (6 bases). CDR3 length: 15 amino acids. CDR1 is SGHRS and CDR2 is YFSETQ in the germline V gene. V dropped 5 bases and J dropped 0 bases, with 11 bases sitting between them. CDR3 bases: TGCGCCAGCAGACGCGAGGGGGCAACTAATGAAAAACTGTTTTTT. Translated, it gives CASRREGATNEKLFF.

The genes are TRBV7-3 and TRBJ2-1, with 9 bases fitting TRBD1. CDR1 and CDR2 (germline): SGHTA, FQGTGA. The CDR3 loop spans 15 amino acids. Trimming at V came to 4 bases and at J to 5 bases, leaving 6 bases not matched to a gene. Here the CDR3 DNA reads TGTGCCAGCAGCTCGGACAGGGGTCGGCACAATGAGCAGTTCTTC. Translating it yields CASSSDRGRHNEQFF.

This clone was recorded once. The chain carries TRBV5-4 and TRBJ2-7, with TRBD1 matching 7 bases. Germline trimming cut 3 bases from V and 5 bases from J; bases unmatched to any gene: 14. The CDR3 runs to 16 residues. Per the germline V gene, CDR1 is SGHNT and CDR2 is YYREEE (reference sequence). The CDR3 bases are TGTGCCAGCAGCTATCCGTTAGGACAGGAGATAGACGAGCAGTACTTC. It codes for CASSYPLGQEIDEQYF.

The sample holds one count of this clone. The chain's CDR3 is CASRQGTGANVLTF. The CDR3 DNA follows: TGTGCCAGCCGCCAGGGAACTGGGGCCAACGTCCTGACTTTC. This chain joins TRBV11-2 and TRBJ2-6; tentatively, D is TRBD1 (5 bases). The CDR3 loop spans 14 amino acids. Per germline, CDR1 SGHAT and CDR2 FQNNGV. The ends were cut back, 8 bases at V and 2 bases at J, with 10 bases in the middle.